Listed below are T cell receptor beta chains from one sample, sequenced in a study of OX40 agonist ivuxolimab in advanced cancers. The method was immunoSEQ multiplex PCR; TCRdb's version includes in-frame clones alone and lacks a portion of them. The table lists about 62,000 clones, around 85% of them singletons. The sample here was CD4+ or CD8+ T cells sorted from blood, taken in a trial of the OX40 agonist ivuxolimab. Source of these receptors: an adult with an advanced solid tumor such as melanoma, head and neck, liver or kidney cancer. Both conserved end residues are trimmed from each CDR3. Each record gives: CDR3 protein, J gene, V gene, clone size. Expanded clones are given a class, and other clones once, few, many or no size at all.

CDR3: ASSHSIYSMTDTQY; J: TRBJ2-3; V: TRBV5-1; size: once
CDR3: AGGLAGENEQF; J: TRBJ2-1; V: TRBV2; size: .
CDR3: ASSLTAAEAETQY; J: TRBJ2-5; V: TRBV7-3; size: .
CDR3: ASSPHASGGGYNEQF; J: TRBJ2-1; V: TRBV11-2; size: .
CDR3: ASSRGGLYEQY; J: TRBJ2-7; V: TRBV6-5; size: once
CDR3: ASSLKGGSTEAF; J: TRBJ1-1; V: TRBV7-3; size: .
CDR3: ASRSGGTENGYT; J: TRBJ1-2; V: TRBV28; size: .
CDR3: ASSETSGRTGELF; J: TRBJ2-2; V: TRBV2; size: .
CDR3: ASSQDREIKPQH; J: TRBJ1-5; V: TRBV28; size: few
CDR3: ASRNQGTGNEQY; J: TRBJ2-7; V: TRBV28; size: .